This T cell receptor (beta chain) was captured in a study of technical replicates of blood from a handful of donors. The protocol was immunoSEQ multiplex PCR, while the TCRdb copy is restricted to in-frame clones and leaves out a portion. The sample records some 96,000 clones, more than 90% being singletons. The CDR3 length is 15 residues. Germline CDR1 and CDR2: MNHEY and SMNVEV (reference sequence). V lost 4 bases, J lost 2 bases, and 14 bases lay in between. The TCR sequence derives from a human donor in good health. The V call is TRBV27, the J call TRBJ2-5; weak D call: TRBD2 (6 bases). Sequences were obtained from T cells isolated from PBMCs. CDR3 sequence (DNA): TGTGCCAGCAGTTCCTTTTTAGCGGCTCAAGAGACCCAGTACTTC. This translates into CASSSFLAAQETQYF.